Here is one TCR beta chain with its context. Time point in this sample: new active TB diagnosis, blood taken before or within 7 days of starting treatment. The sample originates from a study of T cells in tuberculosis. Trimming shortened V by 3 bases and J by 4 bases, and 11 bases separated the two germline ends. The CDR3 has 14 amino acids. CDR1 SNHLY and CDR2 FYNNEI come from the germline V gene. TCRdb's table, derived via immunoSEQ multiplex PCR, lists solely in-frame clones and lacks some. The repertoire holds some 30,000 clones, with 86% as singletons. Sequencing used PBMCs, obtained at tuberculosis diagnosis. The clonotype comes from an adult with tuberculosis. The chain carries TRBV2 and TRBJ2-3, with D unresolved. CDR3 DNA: TGTGCCAGCAGTGAGACTCGTTGGGCAGATACGCAGTATTTT. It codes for CASSETRWADTQYF.